This T cell receptor beta chain comes out of a study of shared T cell receptors in the human thymus. Generated by immunoSEQ multiplex PCR, the TCRdb table keeps only in-frame clones and is missing some. This table holds approximately 660,000 clones, roughly 90% found once. The CDR3 runs 20 residues. CDR1 is MGHRA and CDR2 is YSYEKL in the germline V gene. After removal of 1 base from V and 1 base from J, the junction contained 15 bases not matched to a gene. This clone was detected only once. The data also belong to a second study, concerning human thymus T cells. That work contributes: Thymic resections from corrective heart surgery supplied the tissue. Related research reported highly overlapping thymic repertoires among unrelated individuals.

The origin of this receptor is a boy younger than two with a congenital heart defect. Material for sequencing was thymocytes. The genes are TRBV4-1 and TRBJ1-5; 8 bases match TRBD1. CDR3 in DNA: TGCGCCAGCAGCCAAGGCCCCCAGTCGTCAGGGGGCGCGAGCAATCAGCCCCAGCATTTT. Translation: CASSQGPQSSGGASNQPQHF.